This T cell receptor (beta chain) was observed in a study of CXCR3-negative and CXCR3-positive naive CD8 T cells. Naive CD8+ T cells displayed a CD45RO-CCR7+CD27+CD95- phenotype. There are 17 residues in the CDR3. Germline V gene lookup returns CDR1 SEHNR and CDR2 FQNEAQ (reference sequence). Via 5' RACE with UMI labels, TRB cDNA libraries were prepared. TCRdb re-analyzed the 5' RACE reads; it lists each CDR3 protein once, without DNA. Here the sample table reports about 53,000 distinct CDR3 sequences. Study results and caveats: Memory cells differed in TRBV-TRBJ usage, but naive CXCR3-negative and CXCR3-positive cells had similar usage. Much lower diversity was found in memory CD8+ cells, while both naive subsets had comparably high diversity. The authors found comparable surface CD5 between naive subsets and inferred TCR strength from TRB CDR3 properties.

Turning to this clonotype: Its target is not known.

The source is a human donor in good health. Some clones in this sample may be carry-over from other donors' samples. The genes are TRBV7-9 and TRBJ2-7; TCRdb proposes TRBD2, but this gene call is untestable without DNA. The sample consisted of naive CXCR3- CD8+ T cells from blood. The subset: CD45RO-CCR7+CD27+CD95- naive CD8+ T cells lacking CXCR3 (TNR3-). The CDR3 sequence: CASSPPPSGGAQDEQYF. The variable domain in full, completed from reference TRBV7-9 and TRBJ2-7, reads DTGVSQNPRHKITKRGQNVTFRCDPISEHNRLYWYRQTLGQGPEFLTYFQNEAQLEKSRLLSDRFSAERPKGSFSTLEIQRTEQGDSAMYLCASSPPPSGGAQDEQYFGPGTRLTVT.